One sample yielded the 26 T cell receptor beta chains listed below, sequenced in a study of blood T cell repertoires in COVID-19. The assay was immunoSEQ multiplex PCR, and TCRdb's table has in-frame clones only and misses some. The sample records around 300,000 clones, roughly nine tenths being singletons. The source material was peripheral blood. These receptors were obtained from a woman in her 30s with COVID-19, enrolled during active disease.

V is TRBV27 and J is TRBJ2-1; a possible D gene is TRBD2 (6 bases). Trimming pared 7 bases from V and 4 bases from J, leaving 11 bases between. CDR1 and CDR2 (germline): MNHEY, SMNVEV (reference sequence). The CDR3 spans 13 residues. The CDR3: CASMGGFYNEQFF. CDR3 coding DNA: TGTGCCAGCATGGGGGGATTTTACAATGAGCAGTTCTTC.

The rearrangement joins TRBV30 to TRBJ2-7; TRBD1 might be the D (6 bases). V lost 6 bases to trimming and J lost 0 bases, with 12 bases between them. CDR1 is GTSNPN and CDR2 is SVGIG in the germline V gene (reference sequence). The CDR3 is made up of 13 amino acids. CDR3 loop: CACSGTPSYEQYF. CDR3 in DNA: TGTGCCTGTTCCGGGACACCCTCCTACGAGCAGTACTTC.

In this sample, this clone turned up once. The chain joins TRBV9 to TRBJ2-1, with a weak D call TRBD2 (6 bases). Germline V gene sequence: CDR1 SGDLS, CDR2 YYNGEE. V gave up 4 bases and J gave up 1 base, with 12 bases separating them. This CDR3 comprises 15 residues. The chain's CDR3 is CASSPRERSYNEQFF. The CDR3 DNA is TGTGCCAGCAGCCCCCGGGAGAGGTCCTACAATGAGCAGTTCTTC.

CDR3 sequence: CASRLNTGAYGYTF. CDR3 sequence (DNA): TGCGCCAGCAGGTTAAATACAGGGGCCTATGGCTACACCTTC. This chain connects TRBV5-1 to TRBJ1-2; TRBD1 aligns across 7 bases. The CDR3 runs to 14 residues. V lost 5 bases to trimming and J lost 4 bases; unmatched junction nucleotides: 8. Germline V gives CDR1 SGHRS, CDR2 YFSETQ.

The genes are TRBV6-4 and TRBJ2-7; 11 bases are shared with TRBD2. V trimming: 0 bases; J trimming: 3 bases; junction bases outside the gene matches: 10. The CDR3 length is 18 residues. CDR1 is MRHNA, CDR2 SNTAGT, per germline. CDR3 sequence reads: CASSDSTETSGKGYEQYF. The CDR3 nucleotides read TGTGCCAGCAGTGACTCGACTGAGACTAGCGGGAAGGGCTACGAGCAGTACTTC.

The J gene is TRBJ2-7, the V gene TRBV7-9, with TRBD2 as a possible D gene (6 bases). V was clipped by 0 bases and J by 0 bases, with 12 bases between them. The germline gives CDR1 SEHNR, CDR2 FQNEAQ (reference sequence). CDR3 length: 16 residues. This CDR3 is CASSLAHMGGSYEQYF. As DNA, the CDR3 is TGTGCCAGCAGCTTAGCGCATATGGGAGGCTCCTACGAGCAGTACTTC.

The genes are TRBV27 and TRBJ1-1, with a weak D call TRBD1 (5 bases). Trimming left V 2 bases short and J 4 bases short, with 14 bases between. CDR1 and CDR2 from the germline V gene are MNHEY and SMNVEV (reference sequence). The CDR3 loop spans 15 amino acids. DNA for the CDR3: TGTGCCAGCAGTTTAAGTGCAGGGTCGACCACTGAAGCTTTCTTT. Translation: CASSLSAGSTTEAFF.

This chain links TRBV18 with TRBJ2-7, with TRBD2 identical over 8 bases. Germline V CDR1 and CDR2: KGHSH, LQKENI. With 2 bases clipped from V and 3 bases from J, the junction kept 6 bases outside the gene matches. This CDR3 contains 15 residues. In DNA, the CDR3 is TGTGCCAGCTCACCAACGCTCCGGGGGGGCTACGAGCAGTACTTC. It yields the protein CASSPTLRGGYEQYF. Drawing the rest from reference TRBV18 and TRBJ2-7, the complete variable domain is NAGVMQNPRHLVRRRGQEARLRCSPMKGHSHVYWYRQLPEEGLKFMVYLQKENIIDESGMPKERFSAEFPKEGPSILRIQQVVRGDSAAYFCASSPTLRGGYEQYFGPGTRLTVT.

The chain links TRBV14 to TRBJ2-7; 10 bases map to TRBD2. Germline CDR1 and CDR2: SGHDN and FVKESK. Trimming removed 4 bases from V and 0 bases from J; junction bases left unmatched: 6. CDR3 length: 16 residues. CDR3 nucleotides: TGTGCCAGCAGCCGGGATAGCGGGAGGATCTCCTACGAGCAGTACTTC. This codes for CASSRDSGRISYEQYF. The entire variable domain, with the rest obtained from reference TRBV14 and TRBJ2-7, is as follows: EAGVTQFPSHSVIEKGQTVTLRCDPISGHDNLYWYRRVMGKEIKFLLHFVKESKQDESGMPNNRFLAERTGGTYSTLKVQPAELEDSGVYFCASSRDSGRISYEQYFGPGTRLTVT.

The chain links TRBV18 to TRBJ2-1; D is unresolved. CDR1 KGHSH and CDR2 LQKENI come from the germline V gene. The CDR3 has 14 amino acids. V was pared by 0 bases and J by 4 bases, with 7 bases between. The CDR3 loop reads CASSPPRNYNEQFF. The CDR3 coding sequence is TGTGCCAGCTCACCACCGCGCAATTACAATGAGCAGTTCTTC.

The chain joins TRBV25-1 to TRBJ1-1, with D tentatively TRBD1 (5 bases). In germline, CDR1 is MGHDK, CDR2 SYGVNS. The CDR3 has 13 amino acids. Trimming cost V 4 bases and J 6 bases, with 12 bases left between them. The CDR3 loop reads CASSGEGRAEAFF. The CDR3, as DNA: TGTGCCAGCAGTGGTGAGGGGAGGGCTGAAGCTTTCTTT.

The rearrangement links TRBV6-5 to TRBJ1-2, with D perhaps matching TRBD1 (6 bases). The length of the CDR3 is 15 residues. Germline V CDR1 and CDR2: MNHEY, SVGAGI. V was pared by 7 bases and J by 3 bases, with 18 bases between. CDR3 bases: TGTGCCAGCATTCCATGGCAGGGGTTTGACTATGGCTACACCTTC. Amino acids: CASIPWQGFDYGYTF.

V gene TRBV12-3 or TRBV12-4 combines with J gene TRBJ2-7, with 7 bases fitting TRBD1. J was trimmed by 6 bases and V by 6 bases; bases with no gene match: 5. The CDR3 totals 12 residues. For the CDR3, the DNA is TGTGCCAGCAGCCCTAACAGGGGCGAGCAGTACTTC. This translates into CASSPNRGEQYF.

In nucleotides, the CDR3 is TGTGCCAGCACCACCGGGACACCGAATTCACCCCTCCACTTT. It encodes CASTTGTPNSPLHF. The V call is TRBV2, the J call TRBJ1-6; possibly TRBD1 for D (6 bases). V was trimmed by 7 bases and J by 7 bases, leaving 14 bases between them. CDR3 length: 14 amino acids. In germline, CDR1 is SNHLY, CDR2 FYNNEI.

The chain links TRBV6-5 to TRBJ1-5; 8 positions match TRBD1. The CDR3 runs 14 residues. V dropped 6 bases and J dropped 6; count of bases not matched to a gene: 7. Germline CDR1 and CDR2: MNHEY and SVGAGI. The CDR3 DNA reads TGTGCCAGCAGGCGCGGACAGGGCGGTCAGCCCCAGCATTTT. It yields the protein CASRRGQGGQPQHF.

The chain is built from TRBV7-2 and TRBJ1-1; perhaps TRBD1 as D (6 bases). The CDR3 is 17 residues long. Trimming removed 5 bases at V and 0 bases at J, with 19 bases between. Germline-derived CDR1 and CDR2 are SGHTA and FQGNSA. The CDR3 here is CASSRVTGRLMNTEAFF. The CDR3 bases are TGTGCCAGCAGCCGCGTAACAGGGCGCCTTATGAACACTGAAGCTTTCTTT.

This clone was detected once. The chain has TRBV6-6 and TRBJ1-6; the match to TRBD1 covers 10 bases. This CDR3 spans 16 amino acids. V gave up 2 bases and J gave up 6 bases; unmatched junction bases: 4. The germline CDR1 and CDR2 sequences are MNHNY and SVGAGI (reference sequence). This chain's CDR3 is CASSYPRTGGNSPLHF. CDR3 coding DNA: TGTGCCAGCAGTTACCCGAGGACAGGGGGTAATTCACCCCTCCACTTT.

This clone was detected only once. This chain links TRBV4-2 with TRBJ2-1; 7 nucleotides line up with TRBD2. J lost 5 bases, V lost 1 base, and 5 bases had no gene match. Germline V gene sequence: CDR1 LGHNA, CDR2 YNFKEQ. The CDR3 is made up of 15 amino acids. The CDR3 here is CASSQVWAGDNEQFF. CDR3 DNA sequence: TGTGCCAGCAGCCAAGTGTGGGCGGGAGACAATGAGCAGTTCTTC.

The chain is built from TRBV2 and TRBJ1-5; 10 nucleotides match TRBD1. This CDR3 has 15 amino acids. Germline V lookup: CDR1 SNHLY, CDR2 FYNNEI. The trim removed 4 bases at V and 6 bases at J, leaving 6 bases unmatched. In DNA, the CDR3 is TGTGCCAGCAGTGGGGGACAGGGGCAGGGTCAGCCCCAGCATTTT. Translated, it gives CASSGGQGQGQPQHF.

The J gene is TRBJ2-3, the V gene TRBV5-1; tentatively, D is TRBD1 (6 bases). Germline V gene lookup returns CDR1 SGHRS and CDR2 YFSETQ. The CDR3 has 13 amino acids. With 4 bases removed from V and 6 bases from J, the gap between germline ends came to 12 bases. The CDR3 region is CASSMTGDDTQYF. DNA of the CDR3: TGCGCCAGCAGCATGACAGGCGACGATACGCAGTATTTT.

The chain employs TRBV25-1 and TRBJ1-4; 9 bases match TRBD1. The CDR3 has 15 residues. The trim removed 5 bases at V and 6 bases at J, leaving 7 bases unmatched. The germline V gene has CDR1 MGHDK and CDR2 SYGVNS. The CDR3 nucleotides are TGTGCCAGCAGTTCGCCGGGACAGGGCTATGAAAAACTGTTTTTT. Its translation is CASSSPGQGYEKLFF.

The chain has TRBV18 and TRBJ2-1; TRBD2 agrees at 10 bases. Looked up from germline, CDR1 is KGHSH and CDR2 is LQKENI. CDR3 size: 15 residues. J lost 9 bases, V lost 1 base, and 6 bases had no gene match. The CDR3 sequence is CASSPRAGGPSEQFF. As DNA, the CDR3 is TGTGCCAGCTCACCACGAGCGGGAGGGCCAAGTGAGCAGTTCTTC.

The chain uses TRBV9 and TRBJ2-7, with D possibly TRBD1 on 6 matching bases. The ends were cut back, 0 bases at V and 5 bases at J, with 21 bases in the middle. The CDR3 runs 17 residues. Germline assignment: CDR1 SGDLS and CDR2 YYNGEE. The CDR3 nucleotides are TGTGCCAGCAGCGTAGGGACAGTAGATCGGGGATCTCACGAGCAGTACTTC. This sequence encodes CASSVGTVDRGSHEQYF.

V and J are TRBV7-9 and TRBJ2-7, with TRBD1 identical over 8 bases. Germline values: CDR1 SEHNR, CDR2 FQNEAQ (reference sequence). V trimming: 4 bases; J trimming: 5 bases; junction bases outside the gene matches: 7. This CDR3 contains 14 residues. The CDR3: CASSSPGQVNEQYF. The CDR3 DNA sequence: TGTGCCAGCAGCTCCCCGGGACAGGTGAACGAGCAGTACTTC.

The rearrangement uses TRBV10-1 and TRBJ1-6; no definite D call. Trimming cost V 0 bases and J 10 bases, with 16 bases left between them. This CDR3 spans 16 amino acids. CDR1 is WNHNN and CDR2 is SYGVQD in the germline V gene (reference sequence). CDR3 in amino acids: CASSESVKRAGSPLHF. CDR3 bases: TGCGCCAGCAGTGAGTCGGTGAAGCGCGCTGGGTCACCCCTCCACTTT.

This clone showed up just once. J is TRBJ1-1 and V is TRBV27, with 8 bases fitting TRBD1. V lost 6 bases, J lost 6 bases, and 12 bases stayed unmatched. This CDR3 has 15 amino acids. Germline values: CDR1 MNHEY, CDR2 SMNVEV (reference sequence). The CDR3, as DNA: TGTGCCAGCAGCCTAATCGGACAGGGTAGGCCTGAAGCTTTCTTT. This codes for CASSLIGQGRPEAFF.